This entry describes one TCR beta chain. Antigen unknown. The assay was immunoSEQ multiplex PCR, and TCRdb's table has in-frame clones only and misses some. Among about 61,000 clones listed, about 87% were seen once. The data originate from a study of T cells in localized non-small cell lung cancer. Whole-study findings and limits: The study linked higher blood T cell density to longer overall survival. Heterogeneity remains possible, as sequencing covered one tumor region only. Of the tissues analyzed, uninvolved adjacent lung showed maximal T cell clonality, greater than tumor. In adjacent lung appeared a median around 60 of the top 100 tumor clones.

Germline V CDR1 and CDR2: ENHRY, SYGVKD. The germline V and J ends were trimmed by 6 bases and 1 base, with 9 bases remaining between them. The CDR3 is 13 residues long. The rearrangement uses TRBV10-3 and TRBJ1-1; a weak D match, TRBD1 (5 bases). This TCR came from a man aged 35 to 69 with stage I squamous cell lung carcinoma. Sequencing was performed on peripheral blood, taken before any cancer treatment. The CDR3 sequence is CAISGTGNTEAFF. CDR3 sequence (DNA): TGTGCCATCAGCGGGACGGGGAACACTGAAGCTTTCTTT.